The clone carrying this TCR beta chain was seen many times. Its antigen remains unknown. The sample is drawn from a study of regulatory T cells in long-lasting Graves disease. Findings and caveats of the study: Accuracy may have suffered from the small sample size.

Libraries of TCR beta came from iRepertoire HTBI primers plus Arm-PCR of CDR3 regions. TCRdb passed the multiplex PCR reads through MiXCR, listing each CDR3 protein once. The sample gives more than 400,000 distinct CDR3 sequences, about 17% of which show up once; 12% is in the top ten. Time point: newly diagnosed GD, antithyroid drugs for less than 3 months. RNA isolated from PBMCs was used to make the TCR library. Graves' disease diagnosis followed American Thyroid Association guidelines. The peripheral blood volume drawn was roughly 9.9 milliliters, and it was collected into EDTA tubes. Trimming cost V 4 bases and J 0 bases, with 10 bases left between them. CDR3 length: 14 amino acids. Germline-derived CDR1 and CDR2 are MNHNS and SASEGT. These sequences were also reported in another study, on T cells in Graves' hyperthyroidism and ophthalmopathy. That report adds: In blood, most of the thyroid clonotypes expanded above 0.001 were also present.

The source of this sequence is a middle-aged man with Graves disease. Sample: peripheral blood mononuclear cells (PBMCs), taken at new diagnosis, from a patient treated with antithyroid drugs. The chain recombines TRBV6-1 with TRBJ2-7, with D possibly matching TRBD2 (5 bases). CDR3 nucleotide sequence: TGTGCCAGCAGTGGAGGACTTTCCTCCTACGAGCAGTACTTC. Its protein is CASSGGLSSYEQYF.